This TCR beta chain is drawn from a study of blood T cell repertoires in COVID-19. Study at large: Sites in the United States, Italy and Spain provided acute and convalescent COVID-19 samples.

The CDR3 is 11 residues long. The germline CDR1 and CDR2 sequences are MNHEY and SVGAGI. Trimming shortened V by 7 bases and J by 7 bases, and 8 bases separated the two germline ends. Those enrolled in Seattle joined during active infection and were followed longitudinally afterward. In the original processing: The authors estimated nucleated cell counts from reference gene primer amplification. Here immunoSEQ multiplex PCR was the method, and the copy in TCRdb shows in-frame clones only, minus some. The DNA was the basis for D and trimming; V, J and clone size are from that table. The repertoire holds about 70,000 clones, with around 85% as singletons.

The chain has TRBV6-5 and TRBJ1-3; tentative D call: TRBD1 (6 bases). The clonotype originates from a man aged 35-49 years with COVID-19, enrolled during active disease. Input material: peripheral blood. CDR3 sequence reads: CASIRGNTIYF. The CDR3 nucleotides read TGTGCCAGCATCAGGGGTAACACCATATATTTT.